The clone carrying this TCR beta chain was recorded only once. Its antigen is not identified. The sample carries other DNA sequences with the same CDR3. This CDR3 has 14 residues. The V end was cut by 8 bases, the J end by 8 bases, with 21 bases between. Germline CDR1 reads MNHEY; CDR2 reads SMNVEV (reference sequence). This sample is drawn from a study of cytomegalovirus exposure and HLA in healthy donors. Study at large: Approximately 180 million T cells yielded 90 million to 130 million unique TCR beta sequences in earlier analysis.

Whole-study findings and limits: Cytomegalovirus-associated status was assigned to more than 150 TCR beta chains. In a later analysis, specific HLA alleles were associated with under 20,000 TCR beta sequences at a 0.05 false discovery rate. Segments of the TCR beta V type were, in most cases, productive about 90% or about 30% of the time in an earlier analysis.

The PCR employed 60 Vbeta primers together with 13 Jbeta primers. Generated by immunoSEQ multiplex PCR, the TCRdb table keeps only in-frame clones and is missing some. Among about 200,000 clones listed, 82% were seen once. Sequencing was carried out using PBMCs. The chain uses TRBV27 and TRBJ1-2, with a weak D call TRBD1 (6 bases). The TCR originated in a boy younger than 10 in good health and CMV-seronegative. For the CDR3, the DNA is TGTGCCAGCCGCAGGGGTGTTGGCGAACAGGGCTACACCTTC. Protein product: CASRRGVGEQGYTF.